This T cell receptor beta chain appears in the sequencing data of a study of cytomegalovirus exposure and HLA in healthy donors (TCRdb year 2017). With regard to the full study: A later analysis indicated that the roughly 120 validation repertoires were generated on the platform also employed for the 670 or so repertoires of the first cohort. In addition to the first cohort of about 650 subjects, a separate validation cohort of 130 or so different subjects was used. The aim of the study was to test whether cataloging public T cell receptors could identify signatures of past pathogen exposure. The study combined high-throughput TCR immunosequencing, statistical association of individual TCRs with disease status, and machine learning to predict cytomegalovirus infection status. Beyond this particular receptor, the publication reports: A later analysis lacked HLA typing for the validation cohort, so it scored co-occurrence in that cohort across all 120 or so repertoires. While some public TCRs were present in many individuals, most TCR sequences turned up only very rarely across donors. The classifier was reported to diagnose cytomegalovirus status with high specificity and sensitivity in both the original cohort and the validation cohort. The study listed 150 to 200 TCR beta chains as associated with cytomegalovirus. Three of the identified cytomegalovirus-associated TCR beta chains were confirmed in vitro to be specific for cytomegalovirus antigens. In a later analysis, TCRs clustered in the first cohort were found to also tend to co-occur in the 120 or so validation repertoires, with 85% to 95% of cluster scores above 0. It was suggested by the authors that the approach could potentially be generalized to other disease states and immunological phenotypes.

Libraries came from the immunoSEQ multiplex PCR assay. The authors' pipeline ran thus. To diagnose cytomegalovirus status from the catalog of TCR beta chain sequences, a statistical classification framework was built. TCRdb limited this immuneACCESS table to in-frame rearrangements with V and J called. A share of clones is missing; checked studies link under half to unresolved V genes, and the rest is unexplained. From that table come the V and J calls and clone size; the DNA was used to work out D and trimming. The sample yields 140,000 to 150,000 clones; roughly 92% were counted once. The ten largest clones represent about 0.75% of the sample. Separate from the approximately 690-subject first cohort, the validation cohort of around 130 subjects was the group to which the donors belonged. Counted from cysteine to phenylalanine, this CDR3 has 17 amino acids. The only DNA kept is the CDR3, 51 bases in frame from the first base. The germline V gene (reference sequence) sets CDR1 to LNHDA and CDR2 to SQIVND. The junction carries 23 bases between V and J, which are trimmed by 5 bases and 6 bases respectively.

As regards this clone: This receptor's antigen is unknown. Within one base of it there is no much larger clone, and no base qualities were kept.

Here the chain combines TRBV19 and TRBJ1-5; TRBD1 is possibly the D segment (5 matching bases). This clonotype was sampled from a young man in good health and CMV-seronegative. Sequenced material: PBMCs. The CDR3 region: CASSRFGTLGGTQPQHF. At the DNA level, the sequence is TGTGCCAGTAGTCGGTTTGGAACTCTGGGGGGAACTCAGCCCCAGCATTTT.